This is a list of T cell receptor beta chains from one sample in a study of human T cells and chemical hapten exposure. TCRdb reprocessed the RACE reads via MiXCR and lists one record per CDR3 protein. The table has fewer than 400,000 distinct CDR3 sequences, roughly 6.9% seen once; the top ten hold more than 7%. The material sequenced was whole blood, taken in connection with sensitization to the hapten diphenylcyclopropenone (DPC). The receptor source for this set is a woman aged 18-29 years with alopecia areata. Some clones in this sample may be carry-over from other donors' samples. CDR3s include the opening cysteine and the closing phenylalanine or tryptophan. D genes are given only for firm matches. Not all rows give a size; the values are once, few, many and, for expanded clones, a class.

abundance	v_gene	j_gene	d_gene	CDR3aa	CDR3nt
many	TRBV4-3	TRBJ1-1	.	CASSQDFSNTEAFF	TGCGCCAGCAGCCAAGATTTTTCGAACACTGAAGCTTTCTTT
.	TRBV4-2	TRBJ2-5	TRBD2	CASSQGLSSGGQETQYF	TGTGCCAGCAGCCAAGGTTTGTCTAGCGGGGGCCAAGAGACCCAGTACTTC
many	TRBV5-1	TRBJ1-1	TRBD1	CASSVGTAEAFF	TGCGCCAGCAGCGTAGGGACAGCCGAAGCTTTCTTT
.	TRBV6-2/TRBV6-3	TRBJ2-3	.	CASSYDGTDTQYF	TGTGCCAGCAGTTACGACGGCACAGATACGCAGTATTTT
.	TRBV7-2	TRBJ2-3	TRBD2	CASSPPSGGALGADTQYF	TGTGCCAGCAGCCCGCCTAGCGGGGGGGCCCTTGGCGCAGATACGCAGTATTTT
few	TRBV10-3	TRBJ1-1	.	CAISGARGEDKAFF	TGTGCCATCAGTGGGGCGCGAGGGGAGGATAAAGCTTTCTTT
.	TRBV19	TRBJ1-1	.	CASRYRFRMNTEAFF	TGTGCCAGTCGTTACAGGTTTCGCATGAACACTGAAGCTTTCTTT
few	TRBV7-2	TRBJ1-1	.	CASSSTLMNTEAFF	TGTGCCAGCAGCTCGACCCTCATGAACACTGAAGCTTTCTTT
.	TRBV10-3	TRBJ2-7	.	CAIRGSIDSYEQYF	TGTGCCATCAGAGGCTCGATAGACTCCTACGAGCAGTACTTC
few	TRBV5-4	TRBJ2-2	.	CASSAGGGWTGELFF	TGTGCCAGCAGCGCTGGGGGAGGATGGACCGGGGAGCTGTTTTTT
many	TRBV3-1	TRBJ2-7	.	CASSQAPGREQYF	TGTGCCAGCAGCCAAGCGCCAGGTCGGGAGCAGTACTTC
.	TRBV18	TRBJ1-2	.	CASSPPTGPGNYGYTF	TGTGCCAGCTCACCACCCACTGGTCCGGGGAACTATGGCTACACCTTC
.	TRBV6-2/TRBV6-3	TRBJ1-2	.	CASSHDKGRAYGYTF	TGTGCCAGCAGTCACGACAAGGGCCGGGCCTATGGCTACACCTTC
.	TRBV20-1	TRBJ2-3	TRBD2	CSARTPGGRGTDTQYF	TGCAGTGCTAGGACCCCGGGAGGACGAGGGACAGATACGCAGTATTTT
few	TRBV4-2	TRBJ1-2	.	CASSQDQSGAFYGYTF	TGTGCCAGCAGCCAAGATCAATCGGGGGCGTTCTATGGCTACACCTTC
.	TRBV7-9	TRBJ1-4	.	CASSLATSEKLFF	TGTGCCAGCAGCTTAGCTACGAGTGAAAAACTGTTTTTT
few	TRBV12-3/TRBV12-4	TRBJ1-3	.	CASSFMSSGNTIYF	TGTGCCAGCAGTTTCATGAGCTCTGGAAACACCATATATTTT
.	TRBV6-2/TRBV6-3	TRBJ2-1	.	CASSRDIPDYNEQFF	TGTGCCAGCAGCCGCGATATCCCCGACTACAATGAGCAGTTCTTC
few	TRBV6-5	TRBJ2-1	TRBD1	CASSPGTGRNNEQFF	TGTGCCAGCAGTCCCGGGACAGGGAGAAACAATGAGCAGTTCTTC
few	TRBV5-1	TRBJ1-1	.	CASSPPWGTRTTFNTEAFF	TGCGCCAGCAGCCCGCCATGGGGAACCCGGACTACATTTAACACTGAAGCTTTCTTT
few	TRBV7-6	TRBJ1-5	.	CASSVAEGFGQPQHF	TGTGCCAGCAGCGTCGCAGAGGGTTTCGGGCAGCCCCAGCATTTT
.	TRBV7-9	TRBJ1-2	TRBD1	CASSPSREGAYGYTF	TGTGCCAGCAGCCCTTCCCGCGAGGGGGCCTATGGCTACACCTTC
few	TRBV6-1	TRBJ1-5	.	CASSGQPGPNQPQHF	TGTGCCAGCAGTGGACAACCGGGACCAAATCAGCCCCAGCATTTT
.	TRBV24-1	TRBJ1-1	.	CATSDFGSEAFF	TGTGCCACCAGTGATTTTGGCAGTGAAGCTTTCTTT
few	TRBV12-3/TRBV12-4	TRBJ1-5	.	CASTEGWSSPQHF	TGTGCCAGCACTGAGGGGTGGTCTTCGCCCCAGCATTTT
.	TRBV12-3/TRBV12-4	TRBJ2-3	TRBD1	CASSNRGPDTQYF	TGTGCCAGCAGTAACAGGGGGCCGGATACGCAGTATTTT
.	TRBV2	TRBJ1-6	.	CASSVEGPNSPLHF	TGTGCCAGCAGTGTCGAAGGGCCTAATTCACCCCTCCACTTT
few	TRBV20-1	TRBJ1-2	.	CSARDRQFYYGYTF	TGCAGTGCTAGAGATCGGCAGTTCTACTATGGCTACACCTTC
many	TRBV28	TRBJ2-7	.	CASSGGPLQGTLSYEQYF	TGTGCCAGCAGTGGGGGGCCCCTGCAGGGGACCTTATCCTACGAGCAGTACTTC
.	TRBV4-2	TRBJ2-3	TRBD2	CASSRVRGTSGGPGYAYF	TGTGCCAGCAGCAGAGTGAGAGGGACTAGCGGGGGGCCAGGTTATGCGTATTTT
.	TRBV4-3	TRBJ2-3	TRBD2	CASSQVSAGTGTAGTQYF	TGCGCCAGCAGCCAAGTATCAGCGGGGACTGGGACTGCTGGTACGCAGTATTTT
many	TRBV6-5	TRBJ1-2	.	CASTGGYGYTF	TGTGCCAGCACTGGCGGCTATGGCTACACCTTC
.	TRBV29-1	TRBJ1-1	.	CSVEGGSRKAFF	TGCAGCGTTGAGGGTGGCAGCCGGAAAGCTTTCTTT
few	TRBV5-1	TRBJ1-4	.	CASSSGRSATNEKLFF	TGCGCCAGCAGCTCCGGACGTTCTGCAACTAATGAAAAACTGTTTTTT
many	TRBV18	TRBJ2-1	TRBD1	CASSRSGGEQFF	TGTGCCAGCTCACGATCAGGGGGTGAGCAGTTCTTC
many	TRBV6-5	TRBJ2-7	.	CASSPSVSYEQYF	TGTGCCAGCAGCCCCTCGGTCTCCTACGAGCAGTACTTC
few	TRBV9	TRBJ2-1	.	CASSVWTGYNEQFF	TGTGCCAGCAGCGTATGGACCGGCTACAATGAGCAGTTCTTC
few	TRBV19	TRBJ1-4	.	CASSRGASSEKLFF	TGTGCCAGTAGTCGGGGGGCCTCAAGTGAAAAACTGTTTTTT
many	TRBV5-5	TRBJ1-5	.	CASSWWGFGQPQHF	TGTGCCAGCAGTTGGTGGGGTTTTGGTCAGCCCCAGCATTTT
.	TRBV7-3	TRBJ1-1	.	CASSVQMNTEAFF	TGTGCCAGCAGCGTACAGATGAACACTGAAGCTTTCTTT
.	TRBV6-1	TRBJ1-4	.	CASSKNSGVWATNEKLFF	TGTGCCAGCAGTAAAAACTCAGGGGTGTGGGCAACTAATGAAAAACTGTTTTTT
many	TRBV5-1	TRBJ2-2	.	CASSISTGRDTGELFF	TGCGCCAGCAGCATATCGACAGGGAGGGACACCGGGGAGCTGTTTTTT
.	TRBV4-2	TRBJ1-1	TRBD1	CASSPQGAGTEAFF	TGTGCCAGCAGCCCACAGGGGGCTGGCACTGAAGCTTTCTTT
.	TRBV6-2/TRBV6-3	TRBJ1-5	.	CASTNSGGAQPQHF	TGTGCCAGCACCAACTCGGGGGGGGCTCAGCCCCAGCATTTT
few	TRBV11-3	TRBJ1-6	.	CASCSPFATTGADNSPLHF	TGTGCCAGCTGCTCCCCATTCGCTACTACGGGGGCCGATAATTCACCCCTCCACTTT
few	TRBV5-4	TRBJ2-3	.	CASRPTFADTQYF	TGTGCCAGCAGGCCGACATTTGCAGATACGCAGTATTTT
.	TRBV6-2/TRBV6-3	TRBJ2-7	TRBD2	CASSWTSGAYEQYF	TGTGCCAGCAGCTGGACTAGCGGGGCCTACGAGCAGTACTTC
many	TRBV5-1	TRBJ2-3	.	CASSLRYALTDTQYF	TGCGCCAGCAGCTTGAGGTATGCCCTCACAGATACGCAGTATTTT
.	TRBV28	TRBJ1-5	.	CASSFTDPLSNQPQHF	TGTGCCAGCAGTTTTACAGACCCGTTAAGCAATCAGCCCCAGCATTTT
few	TRBV4-3	TRBJ2-3	.	CASSQERRRGNTDTQYF	TGCGCCAGCAGCCAAGAACGCCGTCGAGGAAACACAGATACGCAGTATTTT
.	TRBV20-1	TRBJ2-7	.	CSARDVQGLGYEQYF	TGCAGTGCTAGAGATGTCCAGGGTTTGGGCTACGAGCAGTACTTC